Sequencing of this T cell receptor beta chain was carried out in a study of T cells in Graves' hyperthyroidism and ophthalmopathy. Study outcomes and limitations: Model output signaled ophthalmopathy a median roughly 6.5 months ahead of onset. Expanded thyroid clonotypes (above 0.001) were mostly also found in blood.

Germline CDR1 MGHRA, CDR2 YSYEKL. Trimming cost V 2 bases and J 0 bases; bases outside gene matches: 15. This CDR3 region has 20 residues. Regions amplified from RNA transcripts were the TCR beta CDR3 regions. The TCR CDR3 was amplified in a first-round RT-PCR using the HTBI primer set. TCRdb called the multiplex PCR reads again in MiXCR, with one record for every CDR3 protein. The sample lists 700,000 or so distinct CDR3 sequences; more than 14% were seen once. This clonotype was recorded a few times. Antigen unknown. This clonotype originated in a woman in her 50s with Graves' ophthalmopathy. The chain uses TRBV4-1 and TRBJ2-3, with TRBD2 identical over 9 bases. The sequenced sample consisted of blood. CDR3 sequence (DNA): TGCGCCAGCAGCCAACTGGGGGCAGCTAGCGGGACCGTAAGCACAGATACGCAGTATTTT. Translating gives CASSQLGAASGTVSTDTQYF.